Listed below are T cell receptor beta chains from one sample, sequenced in a study of blood T cells in healthy people across ages. TCRdb reprocessed the 5' RACE reads with MiXCR, giving one entry per CDR3 protein. This sample has about 620,000 distinct CDR3 sequences, with under 25% found just once. Material for sequencing was blood. The receptor set was obtained from a man aged 65-85 years in good health. CDR3s include the opening cysteine and the closing phenylalanine or tryptophan. The D gene is left open where the match is weak. Expanded clones get a size class; other rows say once, few or many, or leave the size out.

v_call: TRBV6-1; d_call: .; clone_size: many; j_call: TRBJ1-5; cdr3_nt: TGTGCCAGCAGTGAATTGATAGGACAGAACAATCAGCCCCAGCATTTT; cdr3_aa: CASSELIGQNNQPQHF
v_call: TRBV12-3/TRBV12-4; d_call: TRBD2; clone_size: few; j_call: TRBJ2-7; cdr3_nt: TGTGCCAGCAGTTTTAGCGGGGCCTACGAGCAGTACTTC; cdr3_aa: CASSFSGAYEQYF
v_call: TRBV5-1; d_call: TRBD1; clone_size: .; j_call: TRBJ1-1; cdr3_nt: TGCGCCAGCAGACCCCGGACAGGGGCAACTGAAGCTTTCTTT; cdr3_aa: CASRPRTGATEAFF
v_call: TRBV29-1; d_call: .; clone_size: many; j_call: TRBJ2-5; cdr3_nt: TGCAGCGTTGAAGATACCGGTCAAGAGACCCAGTACTTC; cdr3_aa: CSVEDTGQETQYF
v_call: TRBV29-1; d_call: TRBD2; clone_size: .; j_call: TRBJ2-2; cdr3_nt: TGCAGCGTTGGTGTAGCGGGCGGCACCGGGGAGCTGTTTTTT; cdr3_aa: CSVGVAGGTGELFF
v_call: TRBV5-1; d_call: .; clone_size: .; j_call: TRBJ1-3; cdr3_nt: TGCGCCAGCAGCGAAGGACATACCTCGGCGTTGAGAAACACCATATATTTT; cdr3_aa: CASSEGHTSALRNTIYF
v_call: TRBV3-1; d_call: TRBD1; clone_size: .; j_call: TRBJ1-2; cdr3_nt: TGTGCCAGCAGCCAACCCGGGACAGGAGATCTCTATGGCTACACCTTC; cdr3_aa: CASSQPGTGDLYGYTF
v_call: TRBV28; d_call: .; clone_size: many; j_call: TRBJ1-1; cdr3_nt: TGTGCCAGCAGAAACACTGAAGCTTTCTTT; cdr3_aa: CASRNTEAFF
v_call: TRBV5-4; d_call: .; clone_size: few; j_call: TRBJ1-2; cdr3_nt: TGTGCCAGCAGCCCAATGGGGGACGGCTACACCTTC; cdr3_aa: CASSPMGDGYTF
v_call: TRBV12-3/TRBV12-4; d_call: .; clone_size: few; j_call: TRBJ2-4; cdr3_nt: TGTGCCAGCACCGGGGCCAGCGGGTTCGACAAAAACATTCAGTACTTC; cdr3_aa: CASTGASGFDKNIQYF
v_call: TRBV11-2; d_call: .; clone_size: .; j_call: TRBJ1-2; cdr3_nt: TGTGCCAGCAGCTTAGGAGGCGTCTATGGCTACACCTTC; cdr3_aa: CASSLGGVYGYTF
v_call: TRBV20-1; d_call: TRBD2; clone_size: few; j_call: TRBJ2-7; cdr3_nt: TGCAGTGCTAGAACAGCGGGAGTGGGTTACGAGCAGTACTTC; cdr3_aa: CSARTAGVGYEQYF
v_call: TRBV3-1; d_call: .; clone_size: few; j_call: TRBJ2-5; cdr3_nt: TGTGCCAGCAGTTACTCGATTTGGGACTCCCAAGAGACCCAGTACTTC; cdr3_aa: CASSYSIWDSQETQYF
v_call: TRBV23-1; d_call: .; clone_size: .; j_call: TRBJ2-7; cdr3_nt: TGCGCCAGCAGTCGATTAGGGACACTGGGCTACGAGCAGTACTTC; cdr3_aa: CASSRLGTLGYEQYF
v_call: TRBV29-1; d_call: .; clone_size: once; j_call: TRBJ2-2; cdr3_nt: TGCAGCGTACACAGGGTAAACGGGGAGCTGTTTTTT; cdr3_aa: CSVHRVNGELFF
v_call: TRBV6-5; d_call: .; clone_size: few; j_call: TRBJ2-6; cdr3_nt: TGTGCCAGCAGTTACACCCCGGATGGATTTGGGGCCAACGTCCTGACTTTC; cdr3_aa: CASSYTPDGFGANVLTF
v_call: TRBV6-2/TRBV6-3; d_call: TRBD1; clone_size: many; j_call: TRBJ1-2; cdr3_nt: TGTGCCAGCAGACAGGGGGCGTATGGCTACACCTTC; cdr3_aa: CASRQGAYGYTF
v_call: TRBV28; d_call: TRBD2; clone_size: many; j_call: TRBJ2-7; cdr3_nt: TGTGCCAGCAGTTTTTCTACTAGCGGGAGGGTCGAGCAGTACTTC; cdr3_aa: CASSFSTSGRVEQYF
v_call: TRBV10-3; d_call: TRBD2; clone_size: few; j_call: TRBJ2-3; cdr3_nt: TGTGCCATCAGTACGGGACTAGAAACAGATACGCAGTATTTT; cdr3_aa: CAISTGLETDTQYF
v_call: TRBV7-7; d_call: .; clone_size: few; j_call: TRBJ2-5; cdr3_nt: TGTGCTAGCAGCCACTCCGTGGCAGGACATCAAGAGACCCAGTACTTC; cdr3_aa: CASSHSVAGHQETQYF
v_call: TRBV11-2; d_call: .; clone_size: .; j_call: TRBJ2-5; cdr3_nt: TGTGCCAGCAGCCCCTCACCAGTTCAAGAGACCCAGTACTTC; cdr3_aa: CASSPSPVQETQYF
v_call: TRBV12-3/TRBV12-4; d_call: TRBD1; clone_size: few; j_call: TRBJ2-1; cdr3_nt: TGTGCCAGCACCCCTATAACCGGGACAGGGTCCTACAATGAGCAGTTCTTC; cdr3_aa: CASTPITGTGSYNEQFF
v_call: TRBV25-1; d_call: .; clone_size: .; j_call: TRBJ2-7; cdr3_nt: TGTGCCAGCAGTGGCGGGGTTTACGAGCAGTACTTC; cdr3_aa: CASSGGVYEQYF
v_call: TRBV13; d_call: TRBD2; clone_size: .; j_call: TRBJ2-1; cdr3_nt: TGTGCCAGCAGCCGCTTGGGTAGCGGGAATAATGAGCAGTTCTTC; cdr3_aa: CASSRLGSGNNEQFF
v_call: TRBV15; d_call: .; clone_size: .; j_call: TRBJ1-3; cdr3_nt: TGTGCCACCAGCAGGGGAAGCGGCGGAAACACCATATATTTT; cdr3_aa: CATSRGSGGNTIYF
v_call: TRBV20-1; d_call: .; clone_size: many; j_call: TRBJ2-2; cdr3_nt: TGCAGTGCTAGAGGCACCGGCGGGGAGCTGTTTTTT; cdr3_aa: CSARGTGGELFF
v_call: TRBV21-1; d_call: .; clone_size: .; j_call: TRBJ1-2; cdr3_nt: TGTGCCAGCAGCAAAGATACGGGAAGGAATGGCTACACCTTC; cdr3_aa: CASSKDTGRNGYTF
v_call: TRBV20-1; d_call: TRBD2; clone_size: .; j_call: TRBJ2-1; cdr3_nt: TGCAGTGCTAGAACGGGACTAGCGGGTCAAGAGCAGTTCTTC; cdr3_aa: CSARTGLAGQEQFF
v_call: TRBV7-2; d_call: .; clone_size: .; j_call: TRBJ2-4; cdr3_nt: TGTGCCAGCAGCACTAGTCCCGCCAAAAACATTCAGTACTTC; cdr3_aa: CASSTSPAKNIQYF
v_call: TRBV2; d_call: TRBD1; clone_size: few; j_call: TRBJ1-4; cdr3_nt: TGTGCCGGCAGTGGACAGGGGGAAAAACTGTTTTTT; cdr3_aa: CAGSGQGEKLFF
v_call: TRBV7-2; d_call: .; clone_size: few; j_call: TRBJ2-1; cdr3_nt: TGTGCCAGCAGCTTAGTGGGTAGCCAAACTCTCTCCTACAATGAGCAGTTCTTC; cdr3_aa: CASSLVGSQTLSYNEQFF
v_call: TRBV20-1; d_call: TRBD2; clone_size: few; j_call: TRBJ2-1; cdr3_nt: TGCAGTGCTAGAGATGAGGGGACTAGTGTATACAATGAGCAGTTCTTC; cdr3_aa: CSARDEGTSVYNEQFF
v_call: TRBV6-6; d_call: .; clone_size: .; j_call: TRBJ2-7; cdr3_nt: TGTGCCAGCAAACCTGGGCTAGATGTCGAGCAGTACTTC; cdr3_aa: CASKPGLDVEQYF
v_call: TRBV3-1; d_call: .; clone_size: few; j_call: TRBJ1-1; cdr3_nt: TGTGCCAGCAGCCAAGATGGTGGCCAGGGTAGATCTCTGAACACTGAAGCTTTCTTT; cdr3_aa: CASSQDGGQGRSLNTEAFF
v_call: TRBV7-9; d_call: TRBD1; clone_size: few; j_call: TRBJ1-4; cdr3_nt: TGTGCCAGCAGCTTGGACAATAGACAGGGTGAAAAACTGTTTTTT; cdr3_aa: CASSLDNRQGEKLFF
v_call: TRBV5-1; d_call: .; clone_size: few; j_call: TRBJ2-5; cdr3_nt: TGCGCCAGCAGCTTATTGGGCCCTTCGGGAGAGACCCAGTACTTC; cdr3_aa: CASSLLGPSGETQYF
v_call: TRBV21-1; d_call: .; clone_size: few; j_call: TRBJ2-3; cdr3_nt: TGTGCCAGCAGCAAAGGCCGGGCTGCGGGAGAAGTCACAGATACGCAGTATTTT; cdr3_aa: CASSKGRAAGEVTDTQYF
v_call: TRBV7-9; d_call: TRBD1; clone_size: .; j_call: TRBJ2-1; cdr3_nt: TGTGCCAGCAGCTTAGCGGGACAGGGGTGGAATGAGCAGTTCTTC; cdr3_aa: CASSLAGQGWNEQFF
v_call: TRBV27; d_call: TRBD1; clone_size: .; j_call: TRBJ2-2; cdr3_nt: TGTGCCAGCAGTTTATTGGGCGACAGGGGGCGATACACCGGGGAGCTGTTTTTT; cdr3_aa: CASSLLGDRGRYTGELFF
v_call: TRBV11-2; d_call: .; clone_size: .; j_call: TRBJ2-1; cdr3_nt: TGTGCCAGCAGCTTAGAGGCCTCACCGGCTTACAATGAGCAGTTCTTC; cdr3_aa: CASSLEASPAYNEQFF
v_call: TRBV28; d_call: .; clone_size: few; j_call: TRBJ2-3; cdr3_nt: TGTGCCAGCAGCTCCTTGGGACGGAGGTCCACAGATACGCAGTATTTT; cdr3_aa: CASSSLGRRSTDTQYF
v_call: TRBV18; d_call: .; clone_size: few; j_call: TRBJ2-7; cdr3_nt: TGTGCCAGCTCACCACTGCTAGAAGACTTCTCCGAGCAGTACTTC; cdr3_aa: CASSPLLEDFSEQYF
v_call: TRBV4-3; d_call: TRBD2; clone_size: many; j_call: TRBJ2-5; cdr3_nt: TGCGCCAGCAGCCATTCTACCGGGACTAGAGAGACCCAGTACTTC; cdr3_aa: CASSHSTGTRETQYF
v_call: TRBV9; d_call: .; clone_size: .; j_call: TRBJ2-1; cdr3_nt: TGTGCCAGCAGCGTAGGGGTGGTGAATGAGCAGTTCTTC; cdr3_aa: CASSVGVVNEQFF
v_call: TRBV6-2/TRBV6-3; d_call: TRBD2; clone_size: .; j_call: TRBJ2-7; cdr3_nt: TGTGCCAGCACCCTAGCGGGACTTTACGAGCAGTACTTC; cdr3_aa: CASTLAGLYEQYF